This entry lists 30 T cell receptor beta chains sequenced from one sample in a study of T cell changes during pregnancy in multiple sclerosis. Produced via immunoSEQ multiplex PCR; TCRdb's table is partial and in-frame only. The table includes 68,000 or so clones, 92% detected once. Material: peripheral blood, obtained in the second trimester of pregnancy. The receptors here all came from a female donor in good health, enrolled as a control in a pregnancy study.

The chain recombines TRBV28 with TRBJ1-4; the match to TRBD1 covers 10 bases. Per germline, CDR1 MDHEN and CDR2 SYDVKM. There are 15 residues in the CDR3. The junction had 8 bases not matched to a gene; V was cut back by 5 bases and J by 8 bases. In nucleotides, the CDR3 is TGTGCCAGCAGTCAACGACAGGGGGCAGAGGAAAAACTGTTTTTT. Protein sequence: CASSQRQGAEEKLFF.

The CDR3, as DNA: TGCGCCAGCAGCCAAGGGGCAATAGCGGGAGGTAATGAGCAGTTCTTC. It is translated as CASSQGAIAGGNEQFF. This chain uses TRBV4-3 with TRBJ2-1, with 10 bases aligning to TRBD2. Germline loops: CDR1 LGHNA, CDR2 YSLEER. After removal of 1 base from V and 7 bases from J, the junction contained 7 bases not matched to a gene. The CDR3 is 16 residues long.

V is TRBV29-1 and J is TRBJ2-2; 12 positions agree with TRBD1. CDR1 and CDR2 from the germline V gene are SQVTM and ANQGSEA. The CDR3 spans 16 residues. Trimming at V came to 3 bases and at J to 6 bases, leaving 8 bases not matched to a gene. The CDR3: CSVEFSGQGAAGELFF. CDR3 DNA: TGCAGCGTTGAGTTTTCGGGACAGGGGGCTGCCGGGGAGCTGTTTTTT.

V usage is TRBV6-1 and J usage is TRBJ2-1, with 10 bases aligning to TRBD1. This CDR3 has 14 amino acids. Germline V CDR1 and CDR2: MNHNS, SASEGT. V lost 6 bases to trimming and J lost 8 bases; unmatched junction nucleotides: 7. CDR3 sequence (DNA): TGTGCCAGCAGCCCGGGACAGGGGCGTTATGAGCAGTTCTTC. It is translated as CASSPGQGRYEQFF.

This clone appeared a few times. V is TRBV27 and J is TRBJ1-6, with 8 positions matching TRBD1. Germline V lookup: CDR1 MNHEY, CDR2 SMNVEV (reference sequence). Trimming cost V 5 bases and J 8 bases; bases outside gene matches: 8. This CDR3 spans 15 amino acids. The CDR3, as DNA: TGTGCCAGCAGTAGGGTACGACAGGGGTATTCACCCCTCCACTTT. Its protein product is CASSRVRQGYSPLHF.

This chain joins TRBV7-6 and TRBJ1-3; no definite D call. Germline CDR1 SGHVS, CDR2 FNYEAQ. The CDR3 is made up of 15 amino acids. The V and J ends lost 5 bases and 0 bases respectively, with 11 bases between them. The CDR3 loop is CASSTDRSSGNTIYF. CDR3 DNA: TGTGCCAGCAGCACCGACCGGAGCTCTGGAAACACCATATATTTT.

The V gene is TRBV6-6, the J gene TRBJ2-1, with TRBD2 identical over 8 bases. The CDR3 is made up of 15 amino acids. The J segment lost 4 bases and the V segment lost 4 bases, leaving 6 bases of the junction unmatched. The germline CDR1 and CDR2 sequences are MNHNY and SVGAGI (reference sequence). This CDR3 is CASSSGTRIYNEQFF. The CDR3 region has the DNA TGTGCCAGCAGTTCCGGGACTAGGATTTACAATGAGCAGTTCTTC.

The V call is TRBV27, the J call TRBJ2-3, with TRBD2 matching over 11 bases. The CDR3 sequence is 15 residues long. The germline CDR1 and CDR2 sequences are MNHEY and SMNVEV (reference sequence). J was trimmed by 14 bases and V by 5 bases; bases with no gene match: 15. The CDR3 loop reads CASSLDSGRARSRYF. The CDR3 DNA follows: TGTGCCAGCAGTCTTGATAGCGGGAGGGCCAGGTCGCGGTATTTT.

V gene TRBV9 combines with J gene TRBJ2-1, with TRBD2 matching over 9 bases. J lost 9 bases, V lost 0 bases, and 10 bases had no gene match. The CDR3 contains 16 residues. Germline V gene lookup returns CDR1 SGDLS and CDR2 YYNGEE. The CDR3 bases are TGTGCCAGCAGCGTAGAGCGGCGGGAGGGCCAGCCTGAGCAGTTCTTC. Residues: CASSVERREGQPEQFF.

This rearrangement joins TRBV4-1 to TRBJ2-7; 9 bases are a match to TRBD2. Germline CDR1 is MGHRA and CDR2 is YSYEKL. The CDR3 runs to 15 residues. V dropped 1 base and J dropped 4; count of bases not matched to a gene: 5. The CDR3 is CASSQVAGVSYEQYF. CDR3 in DNA: TGCGCCAGCAGCCAAGTAGCGGGGGTGAGTTACGAGCAGTACTTC.

There are a few counts of this clone. The CDR3 loop reads CASSPSSLRDEQFF. CDR3 DNA sequence: TGTGCCAGCAGCCCCTCCTCTCTCCGGGATGAGCAGTTCTTC. The rearrangement uses TRBV7-8 and TRBJ2-1, with D hard to call. The CDR3 runs to 14 residues. Trimming stripped 5 bases from V and 8 bases from J, with 16 bases between. The germline CDR1 and CDR2 sequences are SGHVS and FQNEAQ.

V gene TRBV19 combines with J gene TRBJ2-7; the match to TRBD1 covers 9 bases. The junction had 3 bases not matched to a gene; V was cut back by 6 bases and J by 0 bases. Germline-derived CDR1 and CDR2 are LNHDA and SQIVND (reference sequence). The CDR3 is made up of 14 amino acids. CDR3 amino acids: CASSTGGASYEQYF. The CDR3, as DNA: TGTGCCAGTAGCACAGGGGGCGCCTCCTACGAGCAGTACTTC.

V usage is TRBV7-9 and J usage is TRBJ1-2; TRBD1 matches at 7 bases. The CDR3 contains 14 residues. J lost 0 bases, V lost 6 bases, and 4 bases had no gene match. Per germline, CDR1 SEHNR and CDR2 FQNEAQ (reference sequence). DNA of the CDR3: TGTGCCAGCAGTCGACAGGGCACTAACTATGGCTACACCTTC. This codes for CASSRQGTNYGYTF.

The rearrangement uses TRBV19 and TRBJ2-5; possibly TRBD2 for D (5 bases). In germline, CDR1 is LNHDA, CDR2 SQIVND (reference sequence). The germline V and J ends were trimmed by 3 bases and 7 bases, with 15 bases remaining between them. The CDR3 has 14 residues. CDR3 sequence: CASSMKTIRGTQYF. The CDR3 bases are TGTGCCAGTAGTATGAAAACCATCCGGGGGACCCAGTACTTC.

J is TRBJ1-1 and V is TRBV6-1; tentatively, D is TRBD1 (5 bases). In germline, CDR1 is MNHNS, CDR2 SASEGT. V shed 0 bases and J shed 6 bases, with 11 bases lying between them. The CDR3 spans 14 residues. The CDR3 is CASSEAGGTAEAFF. The CDR3 DNA is TGTGCCAGCAGTGAAGCGGGAGGGACCGCTGAAGCTTTCTTT.

The J gene is TRBJ2-1, the V gene TRBV28; D not certain. Between the trimmed V and J ends, which lost 4 bases and 6 bases, there was a span of 10 bases. Germline CDR1 MDHEN, CDR2 SYDVKM. CDR3 size: 13 residues. The CDR3 loop is CASSWSWSNEQFF. Written as DNA, the CDR3 is TGTGCCAGCAGTTGGAGTTGGAGCAATGAGCAGTTCTTC.

The chain links TRBV10-1 to TRBJ2-5; 7 bases are shared with TRBD2. The CDR3 sequence is 13 residues long. CDR1 is WNHNN and CDR2 is SYGVQD in the germline V gene (reference sequence). Trimming cost V 4 bases and J 3 bases; bases outside gene matches: 2. CDR3 sequence: CASSGLAEETQYF. The CDR3 DNA reads TGCGCCAGCAGTGGACTAGCAGAAGAGACCCAGTACTTC.

This chain connects TRBV6-6 to TRBJ1-4; 8 bases agree with TRBD1. The CDR3 runs to 14 residues. CDR1 and CDR2 from the germline V gene are MNHNY and SVGAGI (reference sequence). The junction had 8 bases not matched to a gene; V was cut back by 6 bases and J by 8 bases. The CDR3 protein is CASRAQTGVEKLFF. Here the CDR3 DNA reads TGTGCCAGCAGGGCCCAGACAGGGGTCGAAAAACTGTTTTTT.

The V call is TRBV6-1, the J call TRBJ2-6; 9 bases are a match to TRBD2. Germline V CDR1 and CDR2: MNHNS, SASEGT. V gave up 1 base and J gave up 2 bases; unmatched junction bases: 6. The CDR3 runs to 18 residues. The CDR3 sequence is CASSEGRLAGPGANVLTF. CDR3 bases: TGTGCCAGCAGTGAAGGGAGGCTAGCGGGACCTGGGGCCAACGTCCTGACTTTC.

V and J are TRBV19 and TRBJ2-7, with 7 bases that match TRBD2. Germline V gives CDR1 LNHDA, CDR2 SQIVND (reference sequence). V gave up 5 bases and J gave up 2 bases; unmatched junction bases: 6. The CDR3 is 14 amino acids. The CDR3, as DNA: TGTGCCAGTAGTCGCGGGGGATCCGCCTACGAGCAGTACTTC. Translation gives CASSRGGSAYEQYF.

This sequence joins TRBV4-1 and TRBJ2-5; 8 bases are shared with TRBD1. This CDR3 is 15 amino acids long. Germline CDR1 and CDR2: MGHRA and YSYEKL. After removal of 1 base from V and 5 bases from J, the junction contained 6 bases not matched to a gene. CDR3 coding DNA: TGCGCCAGCAGCCAAGTCCAGGGGGCGAGCGAGACCCAGTACTTC. This translates into CASSQVQGASETQYF.

This clone showed up just a few times. The V gene is TRBV14, the J gene TRBJ1-4; 11 bases match TRBD1. Germline V gene sequence: CDR1 SGHDN, CDR2 FVKESK. The J segment lost 8 bases and the V segment lost 2 bases, leaving 4 bases of the junction unmatched. The CDR3 contains 15 residues. This CDR3 is CASSQWDRGNEKLFF. The CDR3 DNA sequence: TGTGCCAGCAGCCAATGGGACAGGGGGAACGAAAAACTGTTTTTT.

This chain joins TRBV11-2 and TRBJ2-5, with no clear D. CDR3 length: 14 amino acids. V was shortened by 2 bases and J by 5 bases, with 12 bases between the two germline ends. Germline V CDR1 and CDR2: SGHAT, FQNNGV. DNA for the CDR3: TGTGCCAGCAGCTTACAGCGTCCCTTGGAGACCCAGTACTTC. Amino acid sequence: CASSLQRPLETQYF. Variable domain in full (rest from reference TRBV11-2 and TRBJ2-5): EAGVAQSPRYKIIEKRQSVAFWCNPISGHATLYWYQQILGQGPKLLIQFQNNGVVDDSQLPKDRFSAERLKGVDSTLKIQPAKLEDSAVYLCASSLQRPLETQYFGPGTRLLVL.

The chain uses TRBV7-8 and TRBJ2-5, with TRBD2 as a possible D gene (5 bases). Per the germline V gene, CDR1 is SGHVS and CDR2 is FQNEAQ. There are 14 residues in the CDR3. With 2 bases removed from V and 5 bases from J, the gap between germline ends came to 12 bases. The CDR3 nucleotides are TGTGCCAGCAGCTTAATTCTAGCTCTCGAGACCCAGTACTTC. It codes for CASSLILALETQYF.

Notes on this clone: The junction does not match germline at one end; this may be a read error. This chain connects TRBV7-3 to TRBJ2-1; 11 bases fit TRBD2. Germline lookup yields CDR1 SGHTA and CDR2 FQGTGA. This CDR3 contains 17 residues. The CDR3 region has the DNA TGTGCCAGCAGCCTAACCGGGACTAGCGGTTTCTACAATGAGCAGTTCTTC. This codes for CASSLTGTSGFYNEQFF.

The chain uses TRBV28 and TRBJ1-1, with TRBD1 matching over 7 bases. The trim removed 5 bases at V and 8 bases at J, leaving 20 bases unmatched. The CDR3 has 17 residues. CDR1 is MDHEN, CDR2 SYDVKM, per germline. The CDR3 DNA sequence: TGTGCCAGCAGTCGGGACACACGTTATACAGGGGTCGGGGAAGCTTTCTTT. This encodes CASSRDTRYTGVGEAFF.

This rearrangement joins TRBV29-1 to TRBJ2-7, with TRBD1 as a possible D gene (6 bases). The V and J ends lost 5 bases and 7 bases respectively, with 12 bases between them. The CDR3 loop spans 11 amino acids. Germline CDR1 is SQVTM and CDR2 is ANQGSEA. The CDR3 here is CSVKGVGEQYF. CDR3 DNA sequence: TGCAGCGTTAAGGGGGTGGGGGAGCAGTACTTC.

The chain recombines TRBV6-5 with TRBJ1-2, with a possible D match to TRBD1 (6 bases). Trimming removed 5 bases at V and 8 bases at J, with 15 bases between. Germline V gene sequence: CDR1 MNHEY, CDR2 SVGAGI. The length of the CDR3 is 13 residues. CDR3 sequence: CASSTGRGWGYTF. In nucleotides, the CDR3 is TGTGCCAGCAGTACAGGGAGGGGTTGGGGCTACACCTTC.

The J gene is TRBJ1-4, the V gene TRBV6-4; TRBD1 is a possible D gene (6 bases). Germline V gives CDR1 MRHNA, CDR2 SNTAGT. CDR3 length: 15 amino acids. V lost 5 bases and J 8 bases, leaving 18 bases between the germline ends. Written as DNA, the CDR3 is TGTGCCAGCAGTCCCACGGGGGGCAAAGAGGAAAAACTGTTTTTT. This encodes CASSPTGGKEEKLFF.

The V call is TRBV28, the J call TRBJ1-5; 9 bases align to TRBD1. After removal of 8 bases from V and 0 bases from J, the junction contained 11 bases not matched to a gene. The CDR3 has 17 residues. Germline CDR1 and CDR2: MDHEN and SYDVKM. The CDR3 sequence is CASGPGQGGGSNQPQHF. DNA of the CDR3: TGTGCCAGCGGCCCGGGACAGGGTGGAGGTAGCAATCAGCCCCAGCATTTT. The complete variable domain, with remaining parts taken from reference TRBV28 and TRBJ1-5, reads DVKVTQSSRYLVKRTGEKVFLECVQDMDHENMFWYRQDPGLGLRLIYFSYDVKMKEKGDIPEGYSVSREKKERFSLILESASTNQTSMYLCASGPGQGGGSNQPQHFGDGTRLSIL.